This entry lists 5 T cell receptor beta chains sequenced from one sample in a study of blood T cell repertoires in COVID-19. Data came from immunoSEQ multiplex PCR; TCRdb stores just in-frame clones and leaves some out. Here the sample spans some 100,000 clones, more than 85% being singletons. Specimen: peripheral blood. Source of these receptors: a young man in a cohort sampled during active COVID-19.

The V call is TRBV9, the J call TRBJ1-2; D is undetermined. V was pared by 0 bases and J by 4 bases, with 16 bases between. Germline values: CDR1 SGDLS, CDR2 YYNGEE. This CDR3 is built from 16 residues. CDR3 nucleotides: TGTGCCAGCAGCGTAGGGGGAGGGCTCTCCCCCTATGGCTACACCTTC. Residues: CASSVGGGLSPYGYTF.

The rearrangement uses TRBV5-8 and TRBJ2-7; possibly TRBD1 for D (5 bases). The V gene lost 9 bases and the J gene lost 0 bases, with 13 bases spanning the gap. Germline CDR1 and CDR2: SGHTS and YDEGEE. The CDR3 runs to 13 residues. The CDR3 DNA sequence: TGTGCCAACTCCCTAGGGGTCTCCTACGAGCAGTACTTC. This sequence encodes CANSLGVSYEQYF.

V is TRBV21-1 and J is TRBJ2-7; the D call TRBD1 from the table was never checked on the DNA. TRBV21-1 is reported as a pseudogene. The CDR3 spans 14 residues. The CDR3 coding sequence is TGTGCCAGCAGCGAAAAAACCCCCAGGTACGAGCAGTACTTC. Translating gives CASSEKTPRYEQYF.

The CDR3 region is CASSAGQRKETQYF. For the CDR3, the DNA is TGCGCCAGCAGTGCGGGACAAAGGAAAGAGACCCAGTACTTC. The chain combines TRBV10-1 with TRBJ2-5; the D gene is possibly TRBD1 (6 bases). The V end was cut by 4 bases, the J end by 3 bases, with 12 bases between. CDR3 length equals 14 residues. CDR1 and CDR2 (germline): WNHNN, SYGVQD (reference sequence).

The rearrangement uses TRBV6-5 and TRBJ2-7; D perhaps matches TRBD1 (6 bases). Germline CDR1 and CDR2: MNHEY and SVGAGI. The CDR3 spans 15 residues. Between the trimmed V and J ends, which lost 2 bases and 3 bases, there was a span of 14 bases. The CDR3 sequence is CASSYADSGDYEQYF. The CDR3 bases are TGTGCCAGCAGTTACGCTGACTCAGGGGACTACGAGCAGTACTTC.